This is a list of T cell receptor beta chains from one sample in a study of T cell responses to AZD1222 COVID-19 vaccine. The assay was immunoSEQ multiplex PCR, and TCRdb's table has in-frame clones only and misses some. The table lists approximately 300,000 clones, 85% to 95% of them singletons. This sample comprised peripheral blood, obtained 28 days after the second AZD1222 dose. All receptors derive from an adult who received the AZD1222 COVID-19 vaccine. The CDR3 runs from the conserved cysteine through the conserved F or W. A D gene is named only where the DNA matches it firmly. Some rows have no size entry. The others give once, few or many, or a class for an expanded clone.

j_call	clone_size	v_call	d_call	cdr3_nt	cdr3_aa
TRBJ1-2	-	TRBV7-9	-	TGTGCCAGCAGCCACAGAAGCCTCTACACCTTC	CASSHRSLYTF
TRBJ1-2	-	TRBV2	-	TGTGCCAGCACCCAGGACAGAAGTGGCTACACCTTC	CASTQDRSGYTF
TRBJ2-7	once	TRBV27	TRBD1	TGTGCCAGCAGTTTACGACAGGGGTACGAGCAGTACTTC	CASSLRQGYEQYF
TRBJ1-1	-	TRBV11-2	-	TGTGCCAGCAGCTTAGGGCAGAGGAGGAGGCACACTGAAGCTTTCTTT	CASSLGQRRRHTEAFF
TRBJ2-3	-	TRBV4-3	-	TGCGCCAGCAGCCAAGATCCTGAGGATACGCAGTATTTT	CASSQDPEDTQYF
TRBJ2-2	once	TRBV3-1/TRBV3-2	TRBD2	TGTGCCAGCAGCCAAGATGTTGGTTGGGTAGCGGGAGTTGTAGGCGGGGAGCTGTTTTTT	CASSQDVGWVAGVVGGELFF
TRBJ2-5	-	TRBV13	-	TGTGCCAGCAGCTTTCCCCGTGGCCCTCAGTACTTC	CASSFPRGPQYF
TRBJ2-3	-	TRBV4-2	-	TGTGCCAGCAGCCGCCCAACTTCAGGAATAGCGAGCGCAGATACGCAGTATTTT	CASSRPTSGIASADTQYF
TRBJ2-5	-	TRBV5-4	-	TGTGCCAGCAGCCCCTCGAGTGGCCACCAAGAGACCCAGTACTTC	CASSPSSGHQETQYF
TRBJ1-1	few	TRBV14	-	TGTGCCAGCAGCCAAGATTGGGTGCACGGCACTGAAGCTTTCTTT	CASSQDWVHGTEAFF
TRBJ2-3	-	TRBV19	TRBD1	TGTGCCAGTAGTATTCTAACAGGGGGTACGCAGTATTTT	CASSILTGGTQYF
TRBJ2-2	-	TRBV5-1	-	TGCGCCAGCAGCACACAGGCGACCGGGGAGCTGTTTTTT	CASSTQATGELFF
TRBJ1-1	-	TRBV3-1/TRBV3-2	-	TGTGCCAGCAGCCAAACCCAGGGCTGGGCTTTCTTT	CASSQTQGWAFF
TRBJ2-2	-	TRBV19	TRBD1	TGTGCCAGCTGCTACGGGACAGGGGTCACCGGGGAGCTGTTTTTT	CASCYGTGVTGELFF
TRBJ1-1	-	TRBV6-5	-	TGTGCCAGCAGTTACTCGATTAGGGGCTTGAACACTGAAGCTTTCTTT	CASSYSIRGLNTEAFF
TRBJ2-7	-	TRBV28	TRBD2	TGTGCCAGCAGGATAGCGGGAGGGGGGCCCTACGAGCAGTACTTC	CASRIAGGGPYEQYF
TRBJ2-7	-	TRBV28	-	TGTGCCAGCAGTTCCCTAGACTTAGCCTACGAGCAGTACTTC	CASSSLDLAYEQYF